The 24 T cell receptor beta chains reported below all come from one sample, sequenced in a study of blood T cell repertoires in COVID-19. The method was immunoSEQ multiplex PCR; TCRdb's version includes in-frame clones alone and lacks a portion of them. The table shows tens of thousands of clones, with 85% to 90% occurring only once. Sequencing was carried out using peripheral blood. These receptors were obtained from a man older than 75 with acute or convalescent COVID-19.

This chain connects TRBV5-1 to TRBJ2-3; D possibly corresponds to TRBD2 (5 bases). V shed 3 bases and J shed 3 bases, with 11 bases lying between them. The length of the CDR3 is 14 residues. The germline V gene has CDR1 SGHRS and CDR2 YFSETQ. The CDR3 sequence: CASSSLDSTDTQYF. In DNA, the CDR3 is TGCGCCAGCAGCTCGCTGGACTCAACAGATACGCAGTATTTT.

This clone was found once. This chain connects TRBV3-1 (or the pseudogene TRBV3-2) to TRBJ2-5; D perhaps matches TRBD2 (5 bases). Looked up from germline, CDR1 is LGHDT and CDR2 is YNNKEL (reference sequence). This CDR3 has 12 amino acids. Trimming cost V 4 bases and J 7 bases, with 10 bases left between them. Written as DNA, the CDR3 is TGTGCCAGCAGCCTTGGTGAGGGGACCCAGTACTTC. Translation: CASSLGEGTQYF.

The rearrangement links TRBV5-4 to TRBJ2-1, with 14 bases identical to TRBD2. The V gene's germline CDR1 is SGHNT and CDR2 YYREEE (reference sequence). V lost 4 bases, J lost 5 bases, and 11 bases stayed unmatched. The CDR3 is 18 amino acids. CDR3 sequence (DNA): TGTGCCAGCAGCCCAGGGACTAGCGGGAGTATATGGGACAATGAGCAGTTCTTC. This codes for CASSPGTSGSIWDNEQFF.

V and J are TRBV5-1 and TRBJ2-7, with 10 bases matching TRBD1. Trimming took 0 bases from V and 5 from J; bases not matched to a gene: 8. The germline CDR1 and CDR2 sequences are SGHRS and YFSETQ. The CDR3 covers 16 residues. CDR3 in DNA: TGCGCCAGCAGCTTGGCCGGGACAGGGGAACACAACGAGCAGTACTTC. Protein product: CASSLAGTGEHNEQYF.

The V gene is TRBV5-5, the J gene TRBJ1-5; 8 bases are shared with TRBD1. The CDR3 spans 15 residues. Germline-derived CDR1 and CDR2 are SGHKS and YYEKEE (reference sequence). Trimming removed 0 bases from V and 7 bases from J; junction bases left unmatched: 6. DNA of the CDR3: TGTGCCAGCAGCTTGGGCGGACAGGGAATCCAGCCCCAGCATTTT. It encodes CASSLGGQGIQPQHF.

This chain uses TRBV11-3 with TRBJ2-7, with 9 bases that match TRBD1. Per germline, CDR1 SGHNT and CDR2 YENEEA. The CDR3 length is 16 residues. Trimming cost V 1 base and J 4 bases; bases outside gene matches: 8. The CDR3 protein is CASSLVLTGGTYEQYF. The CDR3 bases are TGTGCCAGCAGCTTAGTCCTTACAGGGGGCACGTACGAGCAGTACTTC.

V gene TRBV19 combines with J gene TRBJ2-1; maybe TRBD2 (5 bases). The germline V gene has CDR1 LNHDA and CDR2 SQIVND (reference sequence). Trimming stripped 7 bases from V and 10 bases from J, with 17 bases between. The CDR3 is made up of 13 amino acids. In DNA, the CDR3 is TGTGCCAGTACCCCGATTCCGAGAGGGGAGCAGTTCTTC. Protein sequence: CASTPIPRGEQFF.

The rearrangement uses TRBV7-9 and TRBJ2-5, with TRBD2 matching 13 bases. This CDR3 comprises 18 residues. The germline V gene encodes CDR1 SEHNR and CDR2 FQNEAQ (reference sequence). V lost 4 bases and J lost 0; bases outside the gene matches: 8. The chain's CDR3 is CASSSNLLAGGYQETQYF. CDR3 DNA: TGTGCCAGCAGCTCAAACCTACTAGCGGGAGGGTACCAAGAGACCCAGTACTTC.

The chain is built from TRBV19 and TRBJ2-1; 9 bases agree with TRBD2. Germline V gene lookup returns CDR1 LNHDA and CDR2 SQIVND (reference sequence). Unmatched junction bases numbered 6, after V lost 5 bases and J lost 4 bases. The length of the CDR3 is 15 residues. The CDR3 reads CASSRGLARYNEQFF. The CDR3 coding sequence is TGTGCCAGTAGTCGGGGACTAGCAAGGTACAATGAGCAGTTCTTC.

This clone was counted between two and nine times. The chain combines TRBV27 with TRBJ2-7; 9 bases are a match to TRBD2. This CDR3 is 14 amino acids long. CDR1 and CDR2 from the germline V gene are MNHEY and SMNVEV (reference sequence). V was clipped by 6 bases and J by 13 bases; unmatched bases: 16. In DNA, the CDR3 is TGTGCCAGCAGCCCTGGGGATAGCGGGAGTCCGATCTACTTC. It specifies CASSPGDSGSPIYF.

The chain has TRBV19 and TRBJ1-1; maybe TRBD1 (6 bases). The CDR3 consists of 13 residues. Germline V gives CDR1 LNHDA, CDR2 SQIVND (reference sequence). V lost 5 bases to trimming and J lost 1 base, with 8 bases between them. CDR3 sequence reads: CASSPTGNTEAFF. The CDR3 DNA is TGTGCCAGTAGTCCGACAGGGAACACTGAAGCTTTCTTT.

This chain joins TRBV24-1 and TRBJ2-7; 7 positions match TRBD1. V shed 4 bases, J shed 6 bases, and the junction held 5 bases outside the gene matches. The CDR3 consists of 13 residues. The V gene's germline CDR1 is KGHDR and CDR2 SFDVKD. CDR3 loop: CATSEGNRGEQYF. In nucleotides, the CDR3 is TGTGCCACCAGTGAGGGTAACAGGGGCGAGCAGTACTTC.

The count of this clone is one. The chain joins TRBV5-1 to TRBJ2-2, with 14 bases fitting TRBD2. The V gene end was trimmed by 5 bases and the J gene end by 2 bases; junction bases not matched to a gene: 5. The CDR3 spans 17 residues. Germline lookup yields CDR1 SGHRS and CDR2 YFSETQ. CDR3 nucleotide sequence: TGCGCCAGCAGGGGGACTAGCGGGAGTTACAACACCGGGGAGCTGTTTTTT. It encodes CASRGTSGSYNTGELFF. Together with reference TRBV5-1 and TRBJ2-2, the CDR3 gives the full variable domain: KAGVTQTPRYLIKTRGQQVTLSCSPISGHRSVSWYQQTPGQGLQFLFEYFSETQRNKGNFPGRFSGRQFSNSRSEMNVSTLELGDSALYLCASRGTSGSYNTGELFFGEGSRLTVL.

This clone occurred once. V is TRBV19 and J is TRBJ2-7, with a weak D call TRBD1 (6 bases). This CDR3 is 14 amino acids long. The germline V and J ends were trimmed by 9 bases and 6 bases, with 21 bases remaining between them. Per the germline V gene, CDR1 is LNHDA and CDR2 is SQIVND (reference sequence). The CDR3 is CASNKQGPQGEQYF. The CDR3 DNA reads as TGTGCCAGCAATAAACAGGGACCTCAAGGCGAGCAGTACTTC.

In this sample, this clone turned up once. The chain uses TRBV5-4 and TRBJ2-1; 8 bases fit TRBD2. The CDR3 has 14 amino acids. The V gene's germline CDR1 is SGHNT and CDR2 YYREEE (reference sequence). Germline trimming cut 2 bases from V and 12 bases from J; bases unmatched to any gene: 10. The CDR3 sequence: CASSFDAGGSWQFF. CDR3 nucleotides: TGTGCCAGCAGCTTTGACGCGGGAGGTTCTTGGCAGTTCTTC.

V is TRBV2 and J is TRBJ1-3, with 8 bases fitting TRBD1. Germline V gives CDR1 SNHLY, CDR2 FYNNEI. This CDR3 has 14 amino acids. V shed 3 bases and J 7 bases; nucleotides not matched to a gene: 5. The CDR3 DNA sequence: TGTGCCAGCAGTGAGGGACAGGATCGGAACACCATATATTTT. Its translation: CASSEGQDRNTIYF.

CDR3 nucleotide sequence: TGCAGTGCCTCTAGGCAAGAGACCCAGTACTTC. Translating gives CSASRQETQYF. This chain uses TRBV20-1 with TRBJ2-5; D is unclear. This CDR3 region has 11 residues. Germline V gene sequence: CDR1 DFQATT, CDR2 SNEGSKA (reference sequence). V was cut by 6 bases and J by 2 bases, with 7 bases left in between.

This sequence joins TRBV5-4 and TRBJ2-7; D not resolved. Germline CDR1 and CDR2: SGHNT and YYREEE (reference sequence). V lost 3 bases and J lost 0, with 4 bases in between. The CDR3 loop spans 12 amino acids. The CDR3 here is CASSSSSYEQYF. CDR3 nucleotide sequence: TGTGCCAGCAGCTCGAGCTCCTACGAGCAGTACTTC.

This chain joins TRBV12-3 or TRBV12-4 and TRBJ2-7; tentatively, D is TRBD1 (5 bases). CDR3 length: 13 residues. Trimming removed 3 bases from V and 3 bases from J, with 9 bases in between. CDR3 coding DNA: TGTGCCAGCAGTTTGACAGACAACTACGAGCAGTACTTC. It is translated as CASSLTDNYEQYF.

CDR3 DNA: TGTGCCAGTAGTCTTAACAGGGATAGCAATCAGCCCCAGCATTTT. Translation gives CASSLNRDSNQPQHF. V usage is TRBV19 and J usage is TRBJ1-5; D might be TRBD1 (6 bases). The CDR3 loop spans 15 amino acids. Germline CDR1 reads LNHDA; CDR2 reads SQIVND (reference sequence). With 5 bases removed from V and 0 bases from J, the gap between germline ends came to 11 bases. The full variable domain, in which reference TRBV19 and TRBJ1-5 provide the parts outside the CDR3, is DGGITQSPKYLFRKEGQNVTLSCEQNLNHDAMYWYRQDPGQGLRLIYYSQIVNDFQKGDIAEGYSVSREKKESFPLTVTSAQKNPTAFYLCASSLNRDSNQPQHFGDGTRLSIL.

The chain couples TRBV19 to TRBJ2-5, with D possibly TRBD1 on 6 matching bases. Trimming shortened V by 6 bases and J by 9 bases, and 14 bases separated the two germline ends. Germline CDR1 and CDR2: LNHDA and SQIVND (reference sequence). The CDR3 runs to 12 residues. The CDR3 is CASRDSGRSQYF. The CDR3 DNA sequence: TGTGCCAGTAGGGACAGTGGCAGGTCCCAGTACTTC.

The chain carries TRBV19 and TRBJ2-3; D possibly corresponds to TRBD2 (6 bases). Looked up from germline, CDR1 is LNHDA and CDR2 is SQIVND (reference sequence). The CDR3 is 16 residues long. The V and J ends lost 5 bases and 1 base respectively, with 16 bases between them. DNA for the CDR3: TGTGCCAGTAGTCCCCCCGCGCGGGAAGGCACAGATACGCAGTATTTT. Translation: CASSPPAREGTDTQYF.

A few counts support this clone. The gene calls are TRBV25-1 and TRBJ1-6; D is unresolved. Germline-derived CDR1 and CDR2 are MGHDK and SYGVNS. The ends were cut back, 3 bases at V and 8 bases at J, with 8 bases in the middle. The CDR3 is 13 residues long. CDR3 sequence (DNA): TGTGCCAGCAGTGAGGCATCCGATTCACCCCTCCACTTT. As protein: CASSEASDSPLHF.

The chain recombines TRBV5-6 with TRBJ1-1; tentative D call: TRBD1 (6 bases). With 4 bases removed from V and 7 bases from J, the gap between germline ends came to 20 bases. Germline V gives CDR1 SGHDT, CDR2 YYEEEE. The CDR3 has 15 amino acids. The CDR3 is CASSALHRAGDEAFF. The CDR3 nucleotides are TGTGCCAGCAGCGCCTTGCACAGGGCCGGCGATGAAGCTTTCTTT.